This TCR beta chain comes out of a study of blood T cell repertoires in COVID-19. The repertoire was sequenced with immunoSEQ multiplex PCR; TCRdb's copy has only in-frame clones and lacks some. The sample carries about 250,000 clones, 88% recorded once. The germline gives CDR1 GTSNPN, CDR2 SVGIG (reference sequence). This CDR3 spans 15 amino acids. The V and J ends lost 0 bases and 4 bases respectively, with 13 bases between them. This sequence originates from a woman in her thirties with acute or convalescent COVID-19. This chain uses TRBV30 with TRBJ1-3; D is possibly TRBD1 (6 bases). Sequenced input: peripheral blood. The CDR3 is CAWSVGGVIGNTIYF. The CDR3 region has the DNA TGTGCCTGGAGTGTAGGGGGAGTGATCGGAAACACCATATATTTT.